This passage covers 5 T cell receptor beta chains from one sample sequenced in a study of PD-1 blockade in classical Hodgkin lymphoma (dated by TCRdb to 2020 to 2021). The time point tag for this specimen amounts to: cycle 4 day 1 (C4D1), after six to seven weeks of nivolumab. Every trial patient had relapsed following autologous stem cell transplantation, and prior brentuximab vedotin exposure was what differed among cohorts A, B and C. A Miltenyi CD4+ T cell isolation kit was used for magnetic negative selection to purify CD4+ T cells from thawed PBMCs. Libraries were prepared through the immunoSEQ multiplex PCR assay. This immuneACCESS table, as held by TCRdb, lists in-frame sequences with V and J called but not all clones. Of the missing ones, under half trace to an unresolved V gene in checked studies; the others have no known cause. In this sample the table shows almost 30,000 clones, approximately 80% of which occur a single time. Approximately 0.62% of the sample rests with the top ten.

This specimen consisted of CD4+ T cells from blood, obtained before the fourth cycle of nivolumab. These receptors originate from a human donor with classical Hodgkin lymphoma.

A remark on this clone: Mismatch with germline at one junction end may stem from a read error. J is TRBJ1-2 and V is TRBV28; no firm D call. The CDR3 runs to 11 residues. CDR1 MDHEN and CDR2 SYDVKM come from the germline V gene. This chain's CDR3 is CATRGRPFVSF. Here the CDR3 DNA reads TGTGCCACCCGCGGACGGCCCTTTGTCTCCTTC.

The chain uses TRBV5-1 and TRBJ1-1; maybe TRBD1 (6 bases). CDR3 length equals 15 residues. The V and J ends lost 0 bases and 5 bases respectively, with 14 bases between them. Looked up from germline, CDR1 is SGHRS and CDR2 is YFSETQ. The CDR3 bases are TGCGCCAGCAGCTTGGACGGTAGGGGGATGACTGAAGCTTTCTTT. Protein sequence: CASSLDGRGMTEAFF. Drawing the rest from reference TRBV5-1 and TRBJ1-1, the complete variable domain is KAGVTQTPRYLIKTRGQQVTLSCSPISGHRSVSWYQQTPGQGLQFLFEYFSETQRNKGNFPGRFSGRQFSNSRSEMNVSTLELGDSALYLCASSLDGRGMTEAFFGQGTRLTVV.

This clone was detected a few times. V is TRBV2 and J is TRBJ2-7; 7 positions agree with TRBD1. Germline trimming cut 6 bases from V and 6 bases from J; bases unmatched to any gene: 2. Germline V lookup: CDR1 SNHLY, CDR2 FYNNEI. The CDR3 has 11 residues. In DNA form, the CDR3 reads TGTGCCAGCAGCAACAGGGGCGAGCAGTACTTC. Protein: CASSNRGEQYF.

This clone has only a few counts. This sequence joins TRBV5-1 and TRBJ1-1; the match to TRBD1 covers 8 bases. Losses at the gene ends were 5 bases for V and 8 bases for J; bases not matched to a gene: 5. The CDR3 is 12 amino acids. Per germline, CDR1 SGHRS and CDR2 YFSETQ. Here the CDR3 reads CASSFGQGEAFF. The CDR3 nucleotides are TGCGCCAGCAGTTTCGGACAGGGCGAAGCTTTCTTT.

The table lists this clone with a count of one. The J gene is TRBJ1-4, the V gene TRBV6-6; a possible D gene is TRBD1 (5 bases). The CDR3 sequence is 14 residues long. In germline, CDR1 is MNHNY, CDR2 SVGAGI (reference sequence). Trimming cost V 6 bases and J 7 bases, with 15 bases left between them. CDR3 sequence reads: CASRSGTRSEKLFF. The CDR3 DNA is TGTGCCAGCAGGTCCGGGACGCGGAGTGAAAAACTGTTTTTT.